Presented here are 6 T cell receptor beta chains from one specimen sequenced in a study of blood T cell repertoires in COVID-19. Measured with immunoSEQ multiplex PCR; TCRdb has only the in-frame clones, and not every one. Found here are about 80,000 clones, roughly 90% of them singletons; the top ten hold 12%. The material sequenced was peripheral blood. All receptors come from a man aged 65 to 79 with active or convalescent COVID-19.

Only one count was recorded for this clone. The rearrangement links TRBV6-5 to TRBJ2-5; 7 bases map to TRBD1. After removal of 7 bases from V and 5 bases from J, the junction contained 10 bases not matched to a gene. This CDR3 is 14 amino acids long. Germline assignment: CDR1 MNHEY and CDR2 SVGAGI. The CDR3: CASTGIGGGETQYF. The CDR3 region has the DNA TGTGCCAGCACGGGGATAGGGGGCGGGGAGACCCAGTACTTC.

This rearrangement joins TRBV10-1 to TRBJ2-7, with TRBD1 identical over 9 bases. The junction had 6 bases not matched to a gene; V was cut back by 7 bases and J by 2 bases. This CDR3 is built from 14 residues. The germline CDR1 and CDR2 sequences are WNHNN and SYGVQD (reference sequence). The CDR3 loop is CASTLQGAAYEQYF. The CDR3 nucleotides are TGCGCCAGCACCCTACAGGGGGCCGCCTACGAGCAGTACTTC.

The rearrangement uses TRBV19 and TRBJ2-7; D gene unclear. Per germline, CDR1 LNHDA and CDR2 SQIVND (reference sequence). The length of the CDR3 is 12 residues. Trimming took off 5 bases at V and 1 base at J, with 6 bases between the two ends. In DNA form, the CDR3 reads TGTGCCAGTAGTTCCGTATCCTACGAGCAGTACTTC. The encoded protein is CASSSVSYEQYF.

The chain carries TRBV4-3 and TRBJ2-7; D is perhaps TRBD1 (6 bases). Germline CDR1 and CDR2: LGHNA and YSLEER. The CDR3 sequence is 14 residues long. Trimming shortened V by 3 bases and J by 1 base, and 10 bases separated the two germline ends. The DNA of the CDR3 is TGCGCCAGCAGCCAGTTACAGGGTTCCTACGAGCAGTACTTC. It is translated as CASSQLQGSYEQYF.

This CDR3 reads CASSVGLAGGLSYNEQFF. In DNA, the CDR3 is TGTGCCAGCAGCGTAGGTCTAGCGGGGGGACTCTCCTACAATGAGCAGTTCTTC. The chain uses TRBV9 and TRBJ2-1; 11 positions match TRBD2. With V trimmed by 0 bases and J by 0 bases, 5 bases remained unmatched. The CDR3 is 18 amino acids. Germline-derived CDR1 and CDR2 are SGDLS and YYNGEE.

The chain combines TRBV5-4 with TRBJ1-2; D unresolved. The germline V and J ends were trimmed by 0 bases and 1 base, with 13 bases remaining between them. Germline assignment: CDR1 SGHNT and CDR2 YYREEE (reference sequence). The CDR3 is made up of 16 amino acids. The CDR3 region is CASSLARGGLNYGYTF. CDR3 in DNA: TGTGCCAGCAGCTTGGCCCGTGGAGGACTTAACTATGGCTACACCTTC.